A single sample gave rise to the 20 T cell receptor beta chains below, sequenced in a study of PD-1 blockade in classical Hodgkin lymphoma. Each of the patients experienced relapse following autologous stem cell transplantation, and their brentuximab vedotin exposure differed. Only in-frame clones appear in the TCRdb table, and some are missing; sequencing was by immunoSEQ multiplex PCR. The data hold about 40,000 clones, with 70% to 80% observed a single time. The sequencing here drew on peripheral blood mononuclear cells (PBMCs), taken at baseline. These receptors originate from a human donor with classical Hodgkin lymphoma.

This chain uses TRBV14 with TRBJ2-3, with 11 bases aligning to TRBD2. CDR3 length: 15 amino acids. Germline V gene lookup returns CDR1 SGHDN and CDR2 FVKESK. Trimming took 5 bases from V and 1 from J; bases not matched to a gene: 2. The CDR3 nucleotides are TGTGCCAGCAGCGAACTAGCGGGGGGCACAGATACGCAGTATTTT. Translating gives CASSELAGGTDTQYF.

CDR3 protein: CASSKTVTTNEKLFF. The CDR3 DNA reads as TGTGCCAGTAGTAAGACAGTCACAACTAATGAAAAACTGTTTTTT. This chain links TRBV19 with TRBJ1-4; possibly TRBD1 for D (5 bases). The CDR3 is 15 amino acids. V lost 4 bases, J lost 0 bases, and 9 bases lay in between. The germline CDR1 and CDR2 sequences are LNHDA and SQIVND (reference sequence). Complete variable domain (other parts from reference TRBV19 and TRBJ1-4): DGGITQSPKYLFRKEGQNVTLSCEQNLNHDAMYWYRQDPGQGLRLIYYSQIVNDFQKGDIAEGYSVSREKKESFPLTVTSAQKNPTAFYLCASSKTVTTNEKLFFGSGTQLSVL.

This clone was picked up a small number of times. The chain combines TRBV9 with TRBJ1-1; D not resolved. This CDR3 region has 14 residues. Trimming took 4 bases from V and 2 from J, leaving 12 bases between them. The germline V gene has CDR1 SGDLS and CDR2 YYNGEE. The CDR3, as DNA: TGTGCCAGCAGCCCTTTGGGCGGAAACACTGAAGCTTTCTTT. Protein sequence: CASSPLGGNTEAFF.

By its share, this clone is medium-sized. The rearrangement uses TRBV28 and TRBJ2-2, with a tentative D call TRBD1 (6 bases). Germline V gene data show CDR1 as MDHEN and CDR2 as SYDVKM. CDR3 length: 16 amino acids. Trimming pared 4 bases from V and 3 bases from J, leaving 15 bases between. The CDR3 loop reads CASSSRPGHYTGELFF. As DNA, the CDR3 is TGTGCCAGCAGTTCCCGACCGGGACACTACACCGGGGAGCTGTTTTTT.

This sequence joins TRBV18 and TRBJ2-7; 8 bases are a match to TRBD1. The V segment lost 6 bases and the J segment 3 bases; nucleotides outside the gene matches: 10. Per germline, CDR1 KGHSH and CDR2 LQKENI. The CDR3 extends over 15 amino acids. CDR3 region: CASSPQTGAFYEQYF. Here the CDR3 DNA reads TGTGCCAGCTCCCCCCAGACAGGGGCGTTCTACGAGCAGTACTTC.

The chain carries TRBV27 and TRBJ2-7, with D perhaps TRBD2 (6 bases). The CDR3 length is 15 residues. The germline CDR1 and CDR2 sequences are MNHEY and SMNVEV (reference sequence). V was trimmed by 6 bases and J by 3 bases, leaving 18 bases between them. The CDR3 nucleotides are TGTGCCAGCAGAACGATGCGGGATGGGGGCTACGAGCAGTACTTC. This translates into CASRTMRDGGYEQYF.

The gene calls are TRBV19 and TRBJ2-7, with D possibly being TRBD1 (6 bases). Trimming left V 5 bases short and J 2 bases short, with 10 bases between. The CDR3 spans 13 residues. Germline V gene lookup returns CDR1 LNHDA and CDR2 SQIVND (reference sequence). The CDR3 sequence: CASSEDSTYEQYF. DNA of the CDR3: TGTGCCAGTAGTGAGGACAGTACCTACGAGCAGTACTTC.

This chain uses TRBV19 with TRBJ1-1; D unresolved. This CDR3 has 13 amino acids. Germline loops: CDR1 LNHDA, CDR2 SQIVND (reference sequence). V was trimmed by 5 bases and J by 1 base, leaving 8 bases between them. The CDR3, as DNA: TGTGCCAGTAGTTCGCGGGCGAACACTGAAGCTTTCTTT. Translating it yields CASSSRANTEAFF.

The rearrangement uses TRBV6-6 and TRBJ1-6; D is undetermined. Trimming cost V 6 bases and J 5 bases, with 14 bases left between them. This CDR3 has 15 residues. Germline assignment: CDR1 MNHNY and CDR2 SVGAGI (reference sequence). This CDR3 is CASRPPDGNNSPLHF. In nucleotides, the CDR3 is TGTGCCAGCAGGCCGCCGGACGGAAATAATTCACCCCTCCACTTT.

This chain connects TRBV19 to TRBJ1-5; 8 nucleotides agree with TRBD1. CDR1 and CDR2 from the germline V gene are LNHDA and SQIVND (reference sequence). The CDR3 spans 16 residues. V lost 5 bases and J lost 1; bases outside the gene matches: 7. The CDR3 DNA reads TGTGCCAGTAGTCGGACAGGGCCGCGAAGCAATCAGCCCCAGCATTTT. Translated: CASSRTGPRSNQPQHF.

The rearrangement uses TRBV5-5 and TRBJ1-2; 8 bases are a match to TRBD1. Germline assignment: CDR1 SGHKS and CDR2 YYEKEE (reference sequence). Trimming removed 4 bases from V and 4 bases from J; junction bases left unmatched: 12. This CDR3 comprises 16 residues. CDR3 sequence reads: CASSTLQGAVVYGYTF. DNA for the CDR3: TGTGCCAGCAGCACCCTCCAGGGGGCGGTGGTCTATGGCTACACCTTC.

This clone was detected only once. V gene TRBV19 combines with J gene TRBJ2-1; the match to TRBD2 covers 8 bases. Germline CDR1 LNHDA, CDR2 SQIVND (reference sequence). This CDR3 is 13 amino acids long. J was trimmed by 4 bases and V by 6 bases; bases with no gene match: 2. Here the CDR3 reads CASSGRVYNEQFF. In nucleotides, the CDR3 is TGTGCCAGTAGCGGGAGGGTTTACAATGAGCAGTTCTTC. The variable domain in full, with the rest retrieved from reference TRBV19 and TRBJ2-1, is DGGITQSPKYLFRKEGQNVTLSCEQNLNHDAMYWYRQDPGQGLRLIYYSQIVNDFQKGDIAEGYSVSREKKESFPLTVTSAQKNPTAFYLCASSGRVYNEQFFGPGTRLTVL.

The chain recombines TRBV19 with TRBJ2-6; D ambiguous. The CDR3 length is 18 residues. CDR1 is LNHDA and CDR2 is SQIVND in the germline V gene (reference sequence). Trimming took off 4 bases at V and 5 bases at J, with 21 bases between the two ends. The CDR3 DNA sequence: TGTGCCAGTAGTAAACCCCTGACAAATCACAGTCGGGCCAACGTCCTGACTTTC. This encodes CASSKPLTNHSRANVLTF.

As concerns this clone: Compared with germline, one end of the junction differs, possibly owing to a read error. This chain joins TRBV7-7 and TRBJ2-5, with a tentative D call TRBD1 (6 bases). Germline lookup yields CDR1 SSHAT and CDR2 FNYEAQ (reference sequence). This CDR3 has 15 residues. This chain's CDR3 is CASSATTGFGETQYF. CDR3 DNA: TGTGCTAGCAGCGCAACCACAGGGTTCGGGGAGACCCAGTACTTC.

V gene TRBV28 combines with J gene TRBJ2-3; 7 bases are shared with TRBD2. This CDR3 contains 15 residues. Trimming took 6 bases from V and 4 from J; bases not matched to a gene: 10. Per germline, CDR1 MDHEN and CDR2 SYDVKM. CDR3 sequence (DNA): TGTGCCAGCAGACCTCTCGGGGAGGGTGCAGATACGCAGTATTTT. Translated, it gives CASRPLGEGADTQYF. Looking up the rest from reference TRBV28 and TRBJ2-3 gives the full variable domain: DVKVTQSSRYLVKRTGEKVFLECVQDMDHENMFWYRQDPGLGLRLIYFSYDVKMKEKGDIPEGYSVSREKKERFSLILESASTNQTSMYLCASRPLGEGADTQYFGPGTRLTVL.

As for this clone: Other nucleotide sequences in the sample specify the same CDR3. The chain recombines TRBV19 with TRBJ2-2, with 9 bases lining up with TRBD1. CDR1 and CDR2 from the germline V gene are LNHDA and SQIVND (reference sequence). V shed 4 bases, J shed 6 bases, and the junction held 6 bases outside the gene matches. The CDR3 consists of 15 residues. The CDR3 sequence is CASSRGQGKAGELFF. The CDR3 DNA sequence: TGTGCCAGTAGTAGAGGACAGGGGAAAGCCGGGGAGCTGTTTTTT.

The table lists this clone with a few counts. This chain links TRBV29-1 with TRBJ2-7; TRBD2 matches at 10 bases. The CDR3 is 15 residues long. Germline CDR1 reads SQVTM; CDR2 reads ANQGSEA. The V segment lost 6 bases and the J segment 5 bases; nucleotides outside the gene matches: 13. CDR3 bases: TGCAGCGTCGGTTGGGGAGCGGGAGGGCCCCACGAGCAGTACTTC. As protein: CSVGWGAGGPHEQYF.

In DNA form, the CDR3 reads TGTGCCAGCAGTTACGGCCGCCAGGGGACCCAGTACTTC. It is translated as CASSYGRQGTQYF. The chain recombines TRBV6-6 with TRBJ2-5; tentatively, D is TRBD1 (5 bases). V was trimmed by 2 bases and J by 7 bases, leaving 11 bases between them. Germline CDR1 MNHNY, CDR2 SVGAGI (reference sequence). CDR3 length: 13 residues.

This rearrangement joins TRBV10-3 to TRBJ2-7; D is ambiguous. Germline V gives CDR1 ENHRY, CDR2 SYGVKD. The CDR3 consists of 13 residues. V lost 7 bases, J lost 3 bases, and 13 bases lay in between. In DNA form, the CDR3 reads TGTGCCATCAATGATAGGCAGTACTACGAGCAGTACTTC. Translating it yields CAINDRQYYEQYF.

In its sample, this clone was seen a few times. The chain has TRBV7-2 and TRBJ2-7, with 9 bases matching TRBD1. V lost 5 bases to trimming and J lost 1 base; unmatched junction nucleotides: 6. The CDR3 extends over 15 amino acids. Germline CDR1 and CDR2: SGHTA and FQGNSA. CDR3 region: CASSPRQGVSYEQYF. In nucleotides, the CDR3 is TGTGCCAGCAGCCCCCGACAGGGGGTTTCCTACGAGCAGTACTTC.